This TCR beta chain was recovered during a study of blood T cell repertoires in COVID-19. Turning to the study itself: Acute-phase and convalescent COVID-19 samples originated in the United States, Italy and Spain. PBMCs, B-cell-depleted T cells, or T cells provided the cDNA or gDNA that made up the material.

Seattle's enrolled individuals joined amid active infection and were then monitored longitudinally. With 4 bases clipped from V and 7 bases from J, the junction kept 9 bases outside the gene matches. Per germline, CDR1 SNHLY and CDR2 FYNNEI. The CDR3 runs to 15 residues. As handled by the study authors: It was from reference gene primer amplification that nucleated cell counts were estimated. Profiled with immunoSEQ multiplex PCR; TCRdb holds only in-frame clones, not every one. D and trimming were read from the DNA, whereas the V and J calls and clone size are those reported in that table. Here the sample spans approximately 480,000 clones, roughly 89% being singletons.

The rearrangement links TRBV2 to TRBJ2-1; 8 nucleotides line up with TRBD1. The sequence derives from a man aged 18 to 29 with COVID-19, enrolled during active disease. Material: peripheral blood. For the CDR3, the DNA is TGTGCCAGCAGTGCAGGTCAGGGGGCGAGAAATGAGCAGTTCTTC. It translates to CASSAGQGARNEQFF.